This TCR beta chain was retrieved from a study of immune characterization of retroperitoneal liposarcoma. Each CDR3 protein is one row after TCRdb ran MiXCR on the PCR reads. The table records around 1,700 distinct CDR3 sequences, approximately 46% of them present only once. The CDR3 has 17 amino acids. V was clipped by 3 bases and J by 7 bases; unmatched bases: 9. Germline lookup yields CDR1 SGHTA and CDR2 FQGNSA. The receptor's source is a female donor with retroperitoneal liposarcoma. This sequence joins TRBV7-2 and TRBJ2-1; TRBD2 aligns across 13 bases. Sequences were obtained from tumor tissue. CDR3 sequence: CASSFAGTSGIVNEQFF. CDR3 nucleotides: TGTGCCAGCAGCTTTGCCGGGACTAGCGGGATCGTTAATGAGCAGTTCTTC.